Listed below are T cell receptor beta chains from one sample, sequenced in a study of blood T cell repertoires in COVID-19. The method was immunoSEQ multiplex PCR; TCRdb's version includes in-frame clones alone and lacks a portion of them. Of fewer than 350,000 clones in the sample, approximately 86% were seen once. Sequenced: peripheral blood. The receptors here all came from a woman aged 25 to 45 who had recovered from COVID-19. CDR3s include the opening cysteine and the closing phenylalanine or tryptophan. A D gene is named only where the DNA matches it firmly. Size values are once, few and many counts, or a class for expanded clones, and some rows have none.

CASSANNWTSGSRYTQYF TGTGCCAGCAGCGCAAATAACTGGACTAGCGGGAGTAGATATACGCAGTATTTT TRBV9 many 18 TRBJ2-3 TRBD2
CASSIDRLPGYTF TGCGCCAGCAGTATCGACAGGTTGCCTGGCTACACCTTC TRBV5-1 NA 13 TRBJ1-2 NA
CAISDWRYQETQYF TGTGCCATCAGTGACTGGAGGTACCAAGAGACCCAGTACTTC TRBV10-3 NA 14 TRBJ2-5 NA
CATSGTGNTEAFF TGTGCCACCAGCGGTACGGGGAACACTGAAGCTTTCTTT TRBV24-1 NA 13 TRBJ1-1 NA
CASSGLRSGTQYF TGTGCCAGCAGCGGACTTCGCTCCGGGACCCAGTACTTC TRBV11-3 NA 13 TRBJ2-5 NA
CASSPGLGTGGPLDEQYF TGTGCCAGCAGCCCCGGTCTAGGGACAGGGGGACCATTAGACGAGCAGTACTTC TRBV3-1/TRBV3-2 once 18 TRBJ2-7 TRBD1
CASSTNPKNTEAFF TGTGCCAGCAGCACTAACCCGAAGAACACTGAAGCTTTCTTT TRBV5-4 NA 14 TRBJ1-1 NA
CASSQRTTYQETQYF TGTGCCAGCAGCCAGCGGACTACCTACCAAGAGACCCAGTACTTC TRBV13 NA 15 TRBJ2-5 NA
CASSYSHIAGGPYEQYF TGTGCCAGCAGTTACTCCCATATAGCGGGAGGGCCTTACGAGCAGTACTTC TRBV6-2/TRBV6-3 NA 17 TRBJ2-7 TRBD2
CATSAGLRSSYNEQFF TGTGCCACCAGTGCGGGACTGAGGAGCTCCTACAATGAGCAGTTCTTC TRBV24-1 NA 16 TRBJ2-1 NA
CASSEGSKGDEQYF TGTGCCAGCAGTGAAGGCAGTAAGGGGGACGAGCAGTACTTC TRBV6-1 NA 14 TRBJ2-7 NA
CASSPRGTSGKNIQYF TGTGCCAGCTCACCAAGAGGGACTAGCGGAAAAAACATTCAGTACTTC TRBV18 few 16 TRBJ2-4 TRBD2
CASSIGLAASYEQYF TGTGCCAGTAGTATAGGACTAGCGGCCTCCTACGAGCAGTACTTC TRBV19 NA 15 TRBJ2-7 TRBD2
CASSSSGQGGNSPLHF TGTGCCAGCAGCTCCTCGGGACAGGGGGGGAATTCACCCCTCCACTTT TRBV7-9 NA 16 TRBJ1-6 TRBD1
CASSFGTPQYEQYF TGTGCCAGCAGTTTTGGGACTCCCCAATACGAGCAGTACTTC TRBV6-2/TRBV6-3 NA 14 TRBJ2-7 NA
CASSEATGMNTEAFF TGTGCCAGCAGTGAAGCGACAGGGATGAACACTGAAGCTTTCTTT TRBV6-1 once 15 TRBJ1-1 TRBD1
CSVEGTREYEQYF TGCAGCGTTGAAGGCACCCGGGAATACGAGCAGTACTTC TRBV29-1 NA 13 TRBJ2-7 NA
CASRGLSSGANVLTF TGTGCCAGTAGGGGACTCTCCTCTGGGGCCAACGTCCTGACTTTC TRBV19 NA 15 TRBJ2-6 NA
CASSPRQGRGDTEAFF TGTGCCAGCAGCCCTCGACAGGGAAGAGGGGACACTGAAGCTTTCTTT TRBV6-6 NA 16 TRBJ1-1 TRBD1
CASSTPVGTGTGELFF TGTGCCAGCAGTACCCCGGTGGGCACAGGCACCGGGGAGCTGTTTTTT TRBV6-2/TRBV6-3 NA 16 TRBJ2-2 NA
CAWAGEKLFF TGTGCCTGGGCCGGGGAAAAACTGTTTTTT TRBV30 NA 10 TRBJ1-4 NA
CASSFPPGGNTNQPQHF TGTGCCAGCAGTTTTCCCCCAGGGGGTAATACCAATCAGCCCCAGCATTTT TRBV28 NA 17 TRBJ1-5 TRBD1
CASSVQGAAPETQYF TGTGCCAGCAGCGTCCAGGGGGCCGCTCCAGAGACCCAGTACTTC TRBV9 NA 15 TRBJ2-5 TRBD1
CASSEALAGFGGNTIYF TGTGCCAGCAGTGAAGCGCTGGCAGGGTTCGGTGGAAACACCATATATTTT TRBV6-1 NA 17 TRBJ1-3 NA
CASAGREKLFF TGTGCCAGCGCGGGGAGAGAAAAACTGTTTTTT TRBV12-3/TRBV12-4 NA 11 TRBJ1-4 NA
CASSISRELFF TGTGCCAGTAGTATCTCCCGGGAGCTGTTTTTT TRBV19 NA 11 TRBJ2-2 NA
CASSLGGPRGTDTQYF TGTGCCAGCAGCTTGGGAGGACCCCGGGGGACAGATACGCAGTATTTT TRBV5-5 once 16 TRBJ2-3 NA
CSVERGGQGDTQYF TGCAGCGTTGAACGCGGGGGGCAAGGAGATACGCAGTATTTT TRBV29-1 NA 14 TRBJ2-3 TRBD2
CASMGTHYEQYF TGTGCCAGCATGGGCACCCACTACGAGCAGTACTTC TRBV28 NA 12 TRBJ2-7 NA
CSVDPGWYQETQYF TGCAGCGTTGATCCAGGCTGGTACCAAGAGACCCAGTACTTC TRBV29-1 NA 14 TRBJ2-5 NA
CASSEVRTGSYNEQFF TGTGCCAGCAGTGAAGTCCGGACAGGCTCCTACAATGAGCAGTTCTTC TRBV25-1 NA 16 TRBJ2-1 TRBD1
CASSLGLAGAIDTQYF TGTGCCAGCAGCTTAGGACTAGCGGGAGCGATAGATACGCAGTATTTT TRBV7-6 NA 16 TRBJ2-3 TRBD2
CASWAGQGLYEQYF TGTGCCAGCTGGGCCGGACAGGGTCTCTACGAGCAGTACTTC TRBV28 NA 14 TRBJ2-7 TRBD1